Shown below are 8 T cell receptor beta chains from a single sample sequenced in a study of blood T cell repertoires in COVID-19. This table comes from immunoSEQ multiplex PCR, and its TCRdb copy is limited to in-frame clones, with some not included. The profile shows fewer than 180,000 clones, about 86% of them singletons. The specimen sequenced was peripheral blood. The receptors here all came from a man in his 70s with acute or convalescent COVID-19.

This clone appeared once. V usage is TRBV28 and J usage is TRBJ1-2; TRBD1 agrees at 9 bases. Per germline, CDR1 MDHEN and CDR2 SYDVKM. The CDR3 extends over 17 amino acids. The V and J ends lost 1 base and 5 bases, in that order; junction bases with no gene match: 11. In DNA, the CDR3 is TGTGCCAGCAGTTTATTAGCAGGGGACAGGGCAGGGTATGGCTACACCTTC. This sequence encodes CASSLLAGDRAGYGYTF.

V and J are TRBV6-5 and TRBJ2-5, with TRBD1 as a possible D gene (6 bases). This CDR3 is built from 13 residues. Germline CDR1 is MNHEY and CDR2 is SVGAGI. Trimming took 6 bases from V and 2 from J, leaving 10 bases between them. The CDR3 region has the DNA TGTGCCAGCAGCTCCGGACAGCAAGAGACCCAGTACTTC. Amino acids: CASSSGQQETQYF.

V and J are TRBV29-1 and TRBJ2-2, with 7 bases identical to TRBD1. The length of the CDR3 is 14 residues. Germline lookup yields CDR1 SQVTM and CDR2 ANQGSEA. Trimming cost V 7 bases and J 0 bases; bases outside gene matches: 5. CDR3 bases: TGCAGCGGGGGACAGAGCCCGAACACCGGGGAGCTGTTTTTT. Its translation: CSGGQSPNTGELFF.

The chain links TRBV5-4 to TRBJ2-7; 8 bases match TRBD1. V trimming: 1 base; J trimming: 6 bases; junction bases outside the gene matches: 9. Germline-derived CDR1 and CDR2 are SGHNT and YYREEE (reference sequence). The CDR3 sequence is 15 residues long. The CDR3 region has the DNA TGTGCCAGCAGCTTGAGTCTTGGGACAGGTGGCGAGCAGTACTTC. This codes for CASSLSLGTGGEQYF.

The chain links TRBV4-1 to TRBJ1-3; D is unresolved. The CDR3 totals 14 residues. Germline CDR1 reads MGHRA; CDR2 reads YSYEKL. V was trimmed by 1 base and J by 0 bases, leaving 4 bases between them. The DNA of the CDR3 is TGCGCCAGCAGCCAAGTTTACTCTGGAAACACCATATATTTT. This codes for CASSQVYSGNTIYF.

The rearrangement joins TRBV6-1 to TRBJ1-1; no clear D. Trimming pared 0 bases from V and 4 bases from J, leaving 6 bases between. This CDR3 is built from 13 residues. The germline V gene has CDR1 MNHNS and CDR2 SASEGT. For the CDR3, the DNA is TGTGCCAGCAGTGAAGCGCGGTTCACTGAAGCTTTCTTT. It is translated as CASSEARFTEAFF.

V is TRBV9 and J is TRBJ1-2, with 9 bases identical to TRBD1. The CDR3 runs to 13 residues. Germline CDR1 and CDR2: SGDLS and YYNGEE. With 4 bases clipped from V and 8 bases from J, the junction kept 6 bases outside the gene matches. The CDR3: CASSPGQGRGYTF. CDR3 bases: TGTGCCAGCAGCCCCGGACAGGGGAGAGGCTACACCTTC.

The V call is TRBV11-3, the J call TRBJ1-1, with a possible D match to TRBD1 (5 bases). Germline V gives CDR1 SGHNT, CDR2 YENEEA. CDR3 length: 14 amino acids. Trimming removed 5 bases at V and 0 bases at J, with 10 bases between. CDR3 DNA sequence: TGTGCCAGCAGCCAAGACAGAATGAACACTGAAGCTTTCTTT. Residues: CASSQDRMNTEAFF.